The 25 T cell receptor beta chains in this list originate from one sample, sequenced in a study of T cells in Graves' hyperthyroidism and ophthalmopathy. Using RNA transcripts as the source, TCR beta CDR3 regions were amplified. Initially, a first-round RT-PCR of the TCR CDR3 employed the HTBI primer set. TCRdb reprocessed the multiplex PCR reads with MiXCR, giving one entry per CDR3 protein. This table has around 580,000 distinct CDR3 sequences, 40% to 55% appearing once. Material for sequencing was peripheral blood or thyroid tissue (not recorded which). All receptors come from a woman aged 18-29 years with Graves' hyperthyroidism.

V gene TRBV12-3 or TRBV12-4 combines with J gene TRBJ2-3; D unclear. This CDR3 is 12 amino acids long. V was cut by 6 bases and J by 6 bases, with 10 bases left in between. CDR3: CASRQMRDTQYF. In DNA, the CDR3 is TGTGCCAGCAGGCAGATGAGGGATACGCAGTATTTT.

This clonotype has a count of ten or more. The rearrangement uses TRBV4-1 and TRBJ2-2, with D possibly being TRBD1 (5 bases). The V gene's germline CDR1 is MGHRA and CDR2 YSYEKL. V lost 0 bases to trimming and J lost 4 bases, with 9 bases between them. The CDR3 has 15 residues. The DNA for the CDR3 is TGCGCCAGCAGCCAAGATGGGGCAGCCACCGGGGAGCTGTTTTTT. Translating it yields CASSQDGAATGELFF.

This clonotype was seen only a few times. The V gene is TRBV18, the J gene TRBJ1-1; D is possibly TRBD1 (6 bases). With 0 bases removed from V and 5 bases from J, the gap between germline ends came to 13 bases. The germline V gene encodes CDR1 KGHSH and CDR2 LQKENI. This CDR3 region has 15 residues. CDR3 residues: CASSPPPGRGTEAFF. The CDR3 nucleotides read TGTGCCAGCTCACCACCTCCCGGTAGGGGGACTGAAGCTTTCTTT.

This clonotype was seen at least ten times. CDR3 sequence reads: CASSGQGRTYYEQYF. CDR3 nucleotide sequence: TGTGCCAGCAGTGGACAGGGAAGAACCTACTACGAGCAGTACTTC. The J gene is TRBJ2-7, the V gene TRBV2, with 7 bases aligning to TRBD1. Germline V gene data show CDR1 as SNHLY and CDR2 as FYNNEI. Germline trimming cut 4 bases from V and 3 bases from J; bases unmatched to any gene: 9. The CDR3 is 15 amino acids.

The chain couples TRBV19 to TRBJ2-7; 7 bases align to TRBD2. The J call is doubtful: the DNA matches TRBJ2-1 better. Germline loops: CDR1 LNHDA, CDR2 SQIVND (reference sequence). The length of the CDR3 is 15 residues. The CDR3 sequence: CASKAVAGGRGEQFF. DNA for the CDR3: TGTGCCAGTAAGGCGGTAGCGGGCGGACGGGGTGAGCAGTTCTTC.

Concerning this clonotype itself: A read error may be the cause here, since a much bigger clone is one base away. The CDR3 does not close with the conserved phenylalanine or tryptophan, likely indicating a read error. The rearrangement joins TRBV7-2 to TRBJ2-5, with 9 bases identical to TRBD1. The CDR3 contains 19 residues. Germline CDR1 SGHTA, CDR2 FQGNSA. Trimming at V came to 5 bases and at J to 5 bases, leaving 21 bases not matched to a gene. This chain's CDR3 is CASSQWSGQGMGHKETQYL. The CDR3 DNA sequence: TGTGCCAGCAGCCAATGGTCGGGACAGGGTATGGGACATAAGGAGACCCAGTACCTC.

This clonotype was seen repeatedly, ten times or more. CDR3 region: CASSETIISPPIEGYTF. The CDR3 nucleotides are TGTGCCAGCAGTGAAACTATCATCTCCCCCCCTATTGAAGGCTACACCTTC. The chain joins TRBV6-1 to TRBJ1-2; D unclear. This CDR3 spans 17 amino acids. V lost 2 bases to trimming and J lost 8 bases, with 24 bases between them. Germline V gene lookup returns CDR1 MNHNS and CDR2 SASEGT.

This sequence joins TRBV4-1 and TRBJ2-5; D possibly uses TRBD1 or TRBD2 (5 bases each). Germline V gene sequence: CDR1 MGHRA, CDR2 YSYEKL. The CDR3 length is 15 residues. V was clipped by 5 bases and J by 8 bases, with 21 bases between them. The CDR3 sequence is CASSYLSGAGATQYF. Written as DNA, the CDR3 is TGCGCCAGCAGCTACTTATCCGGGGCCGGGGCAACCCAGTACTTC.

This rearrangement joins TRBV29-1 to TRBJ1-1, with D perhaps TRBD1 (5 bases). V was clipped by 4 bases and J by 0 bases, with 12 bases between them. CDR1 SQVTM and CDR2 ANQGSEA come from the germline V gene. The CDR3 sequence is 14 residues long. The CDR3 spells CSVGGSMMNTEAFF. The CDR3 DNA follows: TGCAGCGTTGGGGGGTCAATGATGAACACTGAAGCTTTCTTT.

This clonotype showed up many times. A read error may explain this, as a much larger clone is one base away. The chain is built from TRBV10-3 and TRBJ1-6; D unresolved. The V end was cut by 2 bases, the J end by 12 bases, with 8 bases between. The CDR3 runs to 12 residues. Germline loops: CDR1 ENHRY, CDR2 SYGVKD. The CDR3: CAISETVLPLHF. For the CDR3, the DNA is TGTGCCATCAGTGAGACAGTTTTACCCCTCCACTTT.

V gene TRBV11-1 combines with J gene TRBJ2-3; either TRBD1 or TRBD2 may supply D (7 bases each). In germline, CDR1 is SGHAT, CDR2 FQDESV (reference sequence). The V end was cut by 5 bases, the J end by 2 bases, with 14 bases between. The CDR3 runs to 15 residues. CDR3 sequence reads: CASSPWEGATDTQYF. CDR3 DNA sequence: TGTGCCAGCAGCCCCTGGGAGGGGGCCACAGATACGCAGTATTTT.

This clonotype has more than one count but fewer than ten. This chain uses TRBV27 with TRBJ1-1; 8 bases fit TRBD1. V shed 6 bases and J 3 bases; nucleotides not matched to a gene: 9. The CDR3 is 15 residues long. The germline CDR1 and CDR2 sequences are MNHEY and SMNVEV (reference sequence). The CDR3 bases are TGTGCCAGCAGGCCTACGCAGGGGGCTGACACTGAAGCTTTCTTT. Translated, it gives CASRPTQGADTEAFF.

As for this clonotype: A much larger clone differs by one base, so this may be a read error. The CDR3 region is CASVPRDYPGETQYF. The CDR3 DNA follows: TGTGCCAGCGTCCCCCGGGACTACCCGGGAGAGACCCAGTACTTC. The chain links TRBV11-2 to TRBJ2-5; 7 bases match TRBD2. CDR3 length: 15 residues. J was trimmed by 4 bases and V by 8 bases; bases with no gene match: 13. Germline lookup yields CDR1 SGHAT and CDR2 FQNNGV.

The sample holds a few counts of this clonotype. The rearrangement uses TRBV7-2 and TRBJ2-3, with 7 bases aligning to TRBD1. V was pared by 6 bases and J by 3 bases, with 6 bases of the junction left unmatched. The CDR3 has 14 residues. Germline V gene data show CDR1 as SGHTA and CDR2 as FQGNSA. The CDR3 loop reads CASRIGGGTDTQYF. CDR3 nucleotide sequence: TGTGCCAGCAGGATAGGGGGCGGAACAGATACGCAGTATTTT.

CDR3 loop: CSASPSGREKTQYF. The DNA for the CDR3 is TGCAGTGCTAGCCCTAGCGGGAGAGAGAAGACCCAGTACTTC. J is TRBJ2-5 and V is TRBV20-1, with TRBD2 identical over 10 bases. The ends lost 3 bases at V and 6 bases at J; junction bases unmatched: 7. The germline V gene encodes CDR1 DFQATT and CDR2 SNEGSKA (reference sequence). The CDR3 is 14 amino acids.

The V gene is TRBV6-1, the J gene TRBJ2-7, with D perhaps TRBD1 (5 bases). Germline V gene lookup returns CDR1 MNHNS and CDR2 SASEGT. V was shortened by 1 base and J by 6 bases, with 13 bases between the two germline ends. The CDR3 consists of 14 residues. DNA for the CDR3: TGTGCCAGCAGTGAAGTGGCCCTGGGGCCCGAGCAGTACTTC. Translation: CASSEVALGPEQYF.

The CDR3 coding sequence is TGTGCCATCAGGGGGTTGGGGACAGCCCACGAGGGTGGAGGGGGCTATGGCTACACCTTC. Translated: CAIRGLGTAHEGGGGYGYTF. V and J are TRBV10-3 and TRBJ1-2; 7 bases match TRBD1. The junction had 26 bases not matched to a gene; V was cut back by 6 bases and J by 4 bases. The CDR3 spans 20 residues. The germline CDR1 and CDR2 sequences are ENHRY and SYGVKD.

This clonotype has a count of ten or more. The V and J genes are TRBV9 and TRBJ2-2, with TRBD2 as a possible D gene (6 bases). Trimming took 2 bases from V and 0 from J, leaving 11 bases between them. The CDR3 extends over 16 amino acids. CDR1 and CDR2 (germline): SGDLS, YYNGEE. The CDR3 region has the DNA TGTGCCAGCAGCGTTCCGCGGGACGCGAACACCGGGGAGCTGTTTTTT. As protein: CASSVPRDANTGELFF.

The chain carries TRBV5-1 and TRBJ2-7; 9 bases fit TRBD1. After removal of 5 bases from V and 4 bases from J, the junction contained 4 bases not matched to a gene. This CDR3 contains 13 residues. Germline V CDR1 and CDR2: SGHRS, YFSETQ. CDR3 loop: CASRTGGNYEQYF. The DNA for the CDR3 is TGCGCCAGCAGGACAGGGGGGAATTACGAGCAGTACTTC.

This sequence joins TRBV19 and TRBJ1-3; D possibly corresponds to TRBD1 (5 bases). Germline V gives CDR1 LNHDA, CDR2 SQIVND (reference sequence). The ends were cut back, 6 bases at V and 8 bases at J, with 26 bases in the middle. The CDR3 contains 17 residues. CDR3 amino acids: CASSAAQGWGYGYTIYF. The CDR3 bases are TGTGCCAGTAGCGCCGCCCAGGGTTGGGGCTATGGCTACACCATATATTTT.

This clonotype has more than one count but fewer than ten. In DNA form, the CDR3 reads TGCAGTGCTAGCCCCCCTGGACTAGCGGGTGCCTACGAGCAGTACTTC. Amino acids: CSASPPGLAGAYEQYF. This sequence joins TRBV20-1 and TRBJ2-7; 11 positions agree with TRBD2. The CDR3 runs 16 residues. Germline V gives CDR1 DFQATT, CDR2 SNEGSKA (reference sequence). V lost 3 bases and J lost 2; bases outside the gene matches: 9.

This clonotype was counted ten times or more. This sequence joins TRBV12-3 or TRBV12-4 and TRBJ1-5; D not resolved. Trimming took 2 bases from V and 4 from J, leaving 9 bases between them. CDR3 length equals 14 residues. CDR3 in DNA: TGTGCCAGCAGTTTAACGTGGGGTAATCAGCCCCAGCATTTT. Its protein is CASSLTWGNQPQHF.

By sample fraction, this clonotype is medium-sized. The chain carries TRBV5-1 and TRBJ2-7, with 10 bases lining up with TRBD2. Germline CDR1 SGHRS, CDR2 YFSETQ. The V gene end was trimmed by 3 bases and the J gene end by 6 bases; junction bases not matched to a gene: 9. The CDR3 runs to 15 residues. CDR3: CASSSTGTSVTEQYF. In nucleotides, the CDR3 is TGCGCCAGCAGCTCCACTGGGACTAGCGTTACCGAGCAGTACTTC.

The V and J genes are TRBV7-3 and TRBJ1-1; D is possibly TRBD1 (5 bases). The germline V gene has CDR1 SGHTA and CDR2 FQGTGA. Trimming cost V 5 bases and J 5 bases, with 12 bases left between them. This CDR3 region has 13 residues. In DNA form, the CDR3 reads TGTGCCAGCAGCCAGAGGGGAAGGACTGAAGCTTTCTTT. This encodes CASSQRGRTEAFF.

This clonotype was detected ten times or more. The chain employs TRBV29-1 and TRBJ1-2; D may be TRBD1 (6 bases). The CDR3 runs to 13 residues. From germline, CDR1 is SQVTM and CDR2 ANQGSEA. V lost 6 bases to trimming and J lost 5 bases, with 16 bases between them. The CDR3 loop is CSVPSGGAYGYTF. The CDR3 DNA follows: TGCAGCGTCCCTTCGGGGGGCGCATATGGCTACACCTTC.